The 30 T cell receptor beta chains below were found in one sample sequenced in a study of blood T cell repertoires in COVID-19. TCRdb's copy holds only in-frame clones and misses some; the assay was immunoSEQ multiplex PCR. The sample lists about 100,000 clones; 70% to 90% were seen once. Material for sequencing was peripheral blood. The receptors derive from a man aged 40-49 years with active or convalescent COVID-19.

This chain's CDR3 is CASSVGSSGGYNEQFF. The DNA for the CDR3 is TGTGCCAGCAGCGTAGGTAGTAGCGGGGGTTACAATGAGCAGTTCTTC. The V call is TRBV9, the J call TRBJ2-1; TRBD2 matches at 9 bases. Germline loops: CDR1 SGDLS, CDR2 YYNGEE. There are 16 residues in the CDR3. After removal of 0 bases from V and 4 bases from J, the junction contained 5 bases not matched to a gene.

CDR3 residues: CASRSLGGSEQYF. CDR3 nucleotide sequence: TGCGCCAGCAGATCCCTGGGGGGGTCCGAGCAGTACTTC. The J gene is TRBJ2-7, the V gene TRBV5-1; 7 nucleotides line up with TRBD2. Unmatched junction bases numbered 8, after V lost 5 bases and J lost 6 bases. In germline, CDR1 is SGHRS, CDR2 YFSETQ. This CDR3 is built from 13 residues.

CDR3 bases: TGCGCCAGCAGCGGGACTAGTCTAGTCGATGAGCAGTTCTTC. As protein: CASSGTSLVDEQFF. The rearrangement links TRBV5-1 to TRBJ2-1; TRBD2 aligns across 8 bases. J lost 8 bases, V lost 4 bases, and 8 bases had no gene match. The CDR3 runs to 14 residues. Germline V lookup: CDR1 SGHRS, CDR2 YFSETQ.

The chain recombines TRBV29-1 with TRBJ1-1; TRBD1 agrees at 7 bases. The CDR3 is made up of 12 amino acids. The J segment lost 5 bases and the V segment lost 4 bases, leaving 4 bases of the junction unmatched. Per the germline V gene, CDR1 is SQVTM and CDR2 is ANQGSEA. This chain's CDR3 is CSVAAGGTEAFF. Written as DNA, the CDR3 is TGCAGCGTTGCGGCAGGGGGGACTGAAGCTTTCTTT. The full variable domain, its missing parts supplied by reference TRBV29-1 and TRBJ1-1, is SAVISQKPSRDICQRGTSLTIQCQVDSQVTMMFWYRQQPGQSLTLIATANQGSEATYESGFVIDKFPISRPNLTFSTLTVSNMSPEDSSIYLCSVAAGGTEAFFGQGTRLTVV.

This clone was seen just once. This chain connects TRBV5-6 to TRBJ1-1; 8 bases align to TRBD1. Germline V lookup: CDR1 SGHDT, CDR2 YYEEEE. The V and J ends lost 4 bases and 5 bases, in that order; junction bases with no gene match: 10. The CDR3 contains 15 residues. The CDR3 region is CASSLSDRGGTEAFF. The CDR3 DNA is TGTGCCAGCAGCCTTTCAGACAGGGGAGGGACTGAAGCTTTCTTT.

The V call is TRBV18, the J call TRBJ1-1, with D possibly matching TRBD1 (6 bases). The CDR3 consists of 16 residues. Germline CDR1 and CDR2: KGHSH and LQKENI. V was clipped by 6 bases and J by 5 bases, with 22 bases between them. The CDR3, as DNA: TGTGCCAGCTCCGAACCAAGGGGGGGGGCTAGGACTGAAGCTTTCTTT. It codes for CASSEPRGGARTEAFF.

A single count supports this clone. This chain links TRBV19 with TRBJ2-2; D remains unclear. This CDR3 is 12 amino acids long. Per the germline V gene, CDR1 is LNHDA and CDR2 is SQIVND (reference sequence). Trimming removed 7 bases at V and 3 bases at J, with 6 bases between. CDR3 amino acids: CASMTDTGELFF. CDR3 DNA: TGTGCCAGTATGACTGACACCGGGGAGCTGTTTTTT.

This clone was counted only a few times. V is TRBV18 and J is TRBJ2-4, with 11 bases matching TRBD2. The V segment lost 3 bases and the J segment 9 bases; nucleotides outside the gene matches: 4. The CDR3 is 14 amino acids. Per germline, CDR1 KGHSH and CDR2 LQKENI. This chain's CDR3 is CASSPSGGAAIQYF. The DNA for the CDR3 is TGTGCCAGCTCACCTAGCGGGGGGGCTGCCATTCAGTACTTC.

The J gene is TRBJ2-7, the V gene TRBV7-2; 16 bases match TRBD2. This CDR3 is 17 amino acids long. CDR1 and CDR2 (germline): SGHTA, FQGNSA. V lost 5 bases and J lost 0; bases outside the gene matches: 4. CDR3 residues: CASSPGTSGGVSYEQYF. For the CDR3, the DNA is TGTGCCAGCAGCCCAGGGACTAGCGGGGGGGTCTCCTACGAGCAGTACTTC.

The gene calls are TRBV19 and TRBJ1-1, with 9 positions matching TRBD1. Germline trimming cut 5 bases from V and 1 base from J; bases unmatched to any gene: 5. The CDR3 is 15 amino acids. Germline values: CDR1 LNHDA, CDR2 SQIVND (reference sequence). The CDR3, as DNA: TGTGCCAGTAGTGCAGACAGGGGGTGGAACACTGAAGCTTTCTTT. This translates into CASSADRGWNTEAFF.

V is TRBV18 and J is TRBJ2-5; 10 nucleotides line up with TRBD1. The CDR3 has 16 amino acids. Germline V gene sequence: CDR1 KGHSH, CDR2 LQKENI. The V segment lost 3 bases and the J segment 5 bases; nucleotides outside the gene matches: 9. CDR3 loop: CASSPRQGATGETQYF. The CDR3 nucleotides are TGTGCCAGCTCACCCCGACAGGGGGCAACGGGGGAGACCCAGTACTTC.

This clone was seen a single time. The genes are TRBV6-5 and TRBJ1-2, with D maybe TRBD1 (5 bases). The CDR3 has 13 residues. V was clipped by 2 bases and J by 6 bases, with 10 bases between them. The V gene's germline CDR1 is MNHEY and CDR2 SVGAGI. CDR3 in amino acids: CASSYMQGNGYTF. The CDR3 nucleotides are TGTGCCAGCAGTTACATGCAGGGAAATGGCTACACCTTC.

The chain joins TRBV6-5 to TRBJ1-1, with D perhaps matching TRBD1 (5 bases). Germline CDR1 is MNHEY and CDR2 is SVGAGI. CDR3 length equals 12 residues. V shed 2 bases and J shed 10 bases, with 11 bases lying between them. The CDR3 DNA follows: TGTGCCAGCAGTTACGGTGGCGGGGGAGCTTTCTTT. It yields the protein CASSYGGGGAFF.

The CDR3 DNA is TGTGCCACCAGCAGAGGCACAGGGGTCAATCAGCCCCAGCATTTT. This sequence encodes CATSRGTGVNQPQHF. V usage is TRBV15 and J usage is TRBJ1-5; TRBD1 matches 7 bases. CDR1 and CDR2 from the germline V gene are LNHNV and YYDKDF (reference sequence). J was trimmed by 3 bases and V by 1 base; bases with no gene match: 3. This CDR3 has 15 residues.

This chain uses TRBV12-3 or TRBV12-4 with TRBJ2-7, with TRBD2 matching over 8 bases. The CDR3 extends over 11 amino acids. CDR3 sequence (DNA): TGTGCTTGCGGGGGGCGCTACGAGCAGTACTTC. It is translated as CACGGRYEQYF.

The chain employs TRBV19 and TRBJ1-5, with 8 bases that match TRBD1. From germline, CDR1 is LNHDA and CDR2 SQIVND (reference sequence). The CDR3 is 16 residues long. Germline trimming cut 4 bases from V and 5 bases from J; bases unmatched to any gene: 10. Written as DNA, the CDR3 is TGTGCCAGTAGTACCACCCGGACAGGGAGGGATCAGCCCCAGCATTTT. It translates to CASSTTRTGRDQPQHF.

J is TRBJ1-4 and V is TRBV6-5, with 9 bases aligning to TRBD1. The CDR3 length is 15 residues. Germline CDR1 MNHEY, CDR2 SVGAGI. The V gene end was trimmed by 5 bases and the J gene end by 13 bases; junction bases not matched to a gene: 14. This CDR3 reads CASSTARTGALGLFF. CDR3 bases: TGTGCCAGCAGTACGGCCCGGACAGGGGCTCTCGGACTGTTTTTT.

The chain is built from TRBV6-6 and TRBJ1-1, with TRBD1 matching 8 bases. This CDR3 has 14 amino acids. Germline V CDR1 and CDR2: MNHNY, SVGAGI (reference sequence). J lost 3 bases, V lost 7 bases, and 7 bases had no gene match. CDR3 nucleotides: TGTGCCAGCAAGCCCCAGACAGGGGACACTGAAGCTTTCTTT. Encoded protein: CASKPQTGDTEAFF.

V is TRBV5-4 and J is TRBJ1-1, with D perhaps TRBD1 (6 bases). The germline V gene has CDR1 SGHNT and CDR2 YYREEE (reference sequence). The CDR3 loop spans 15 amino acids. V was shortened by 4 bases and J by 0 bases, with 13 bases between the two germline ends. The chain's CDR3 is CASSPQGNLNTEAFF. DNA of the CDR3: TGTGCCAGCAGCCCACAGGGAAATTTGAACACTGAAGCTTTCTTT.

The chain employs TRBV6-2 or TRBV6-3 and TRBJ1-2; D perhaps matches TRBD1 (6 bases). Trimming removed 7 bases at V and 5 bases at J, with 14 bases between. The germline V gene encodes CDR1 MNHEY and CDR2 SVGEGT. CDR3 length: 13 amino acids. CDR3 nucleotides: TGTGCCAGCAACCCGGGGGCGAGGTATGGCTACACCTTC. It specifies CASNPGARYGYTF.

The rearrangement uses TRBV6-6 and TRBJ1-5; a possible D gene is TRBD1 (6 bases). Germline-derived CDR1 and CDR2 are MNHNY and SVGAGI (reference sequence). This CDR3 is 13 amino acids long. Trimming removed 10 bases at V and 7 bases at J, with 17 bases between. CDR3 nucleotides: TGTGCCATCAAGGGGGGGGGCGGACAGCCCCAGCATTTT. It translates to CAIKGGGGQPQHF.

The V gene is TRBV2, the J gene TRBJ1-6; TRBD1 matches at 11 bases. The trim removed 7 bases at V and 5 bases at J, leaving 7 bases unmatched. This CDR3 comprises 16 residues. The germline gives CDR1 SNHLY, CDR2 FYNNEI. CDR3: CASNIGTGGNNSPLHF. CDR3 DNA sequence: TGTGCCAGCAACATAGGGACAGGGGGGAATAATTCACCCCTCCACTTT.

This chain uses TRBV12-5 with TRBJ1-2; the D gene is possibly TRBD1 (6 bases). The CDR3 is 15 residues long. V lost 1 base, J lost 2 bases, and 11 bases lay in between. Germline CDR1 LGHNT, CDR2 FRNRAP. The CDR3 nucleotides read TGTGCTAGTGGTTTGGGGACAGCGGCGAACTATGGCTACACCTTC. Protein product: CASGLGTAANYGYTF.

This sequence joins TRBV21-1 and TRBJ2-5; the table's D gene call, TRBD1, was not cross checked with the DNA. TRBV21-1 is a pseudogene segment. There are 17 residues in the CDR3. The CDR3 nucleotides read TGTGCCAGCACCTTAAACTCCCGGACAAGGCCTCAAGAGACCCAGTACTTC. Translated: CASTLNSRTRPQETQYF.

The V gene is TRBV10-1, the J gene TRBJ2-1; 7 bases fit TRBD1. The CDR3 runs to 13 residues. Germline loops: CDR1 WNHNN, CDR2 SYGVQD (reference sequence). With 5 bases clipped from V and 8 bases from J, the junction kept 6 bases outside the gene matches. CDR3 in DNA: TGCGCCAGCAGTAGACAGGGCTTGGATGAGCAGTTCTTC. Residues: CASSRQGLDEQFF.

This chain links TRBV5-5 with TRBJ2-1; 9 bases match TRBD2. J lost 7 bases, V lost 6 bases, and 14 bases had no gene match. CDR1 SGHKS and CDR2 YYEKEE come from the germline V gene (reference sequence). This CDR3 contains 16 residues. In nucleotides, the CDR3 is TGTGCCAGCATCCCATTTGCGGCGGGGGGGCAAAATGAGCAGTTCTTC. Translated: CASIPFAAGGQNEQFF.

About this clone itself: This CDR3 is also generated by other DNA sequences in the sample. V gene TRBV7-9 combines with J gene TRBJ1-3; tentative D call: TRBD1 (6 bases). CDR3 length: 14 residues. In germline, CDR1 is SEHNR, CDR2 FQNEAQ (reference sequence). V was shortened by 5 bases and J by 0 bases, with 8 bases between the two germline ends. The DNA of the CDR3 is TGTGCCAGCAGCGCACAGGGCTCTGGAAACACCATATATTTT. It yields the protein CASSAQGSGNTIYF.

The chain uses TRBV30 and TRBJ2-3; tentative D call: TRBD2 (5 bases). The CDR3 covers 12 residues. Germline lookup yields CDR1 GTSNPN and CDR2 SVGIG (reference sequence). Trimming took 6 bases from V and 7 from J, leaving 14 bases between them. The CDR3 sequence is CACSGITYTQYF. CDR3 nucleotides: TGTGCCTGTTCCGGGATCACCTATACGCAGTATTTT.

The J gene is TRBJ2-2, the V gene TRBV6-5, with D unclear. CDR1 is MNHEY, CDR2 SVGAGI, per germline. This CDR3 has 11 amino acids. Between the trimmed V and J ends, which lost 6 bases and 6 bases, there was a span of 5 bases. CDR3 nucleotide sequence: TGTGCCAGCAGGGCTCCCGGGGAGCTGTTTTTT. As protein: CASRAPGELFF.

Note on this clone: Other DNA sequences from this sample encode an identical CDR3 as well. The chain carries TRBV19 and TRBJ1-1; unclear D gene. The CDR3 has 11 amino acids. Germline lookup yields CDR1 LNHDA and CDR2 SQIVND (reference sequence). The V end was cut by 7 bases, the J end by 4 bases, with 7 bases between. CDR3 sequence reads: CASKGGTEAFF. CDR3 coding DNA: TGTGCCAGTAAAGGAGGCACTGAAGCTTTCTTT.